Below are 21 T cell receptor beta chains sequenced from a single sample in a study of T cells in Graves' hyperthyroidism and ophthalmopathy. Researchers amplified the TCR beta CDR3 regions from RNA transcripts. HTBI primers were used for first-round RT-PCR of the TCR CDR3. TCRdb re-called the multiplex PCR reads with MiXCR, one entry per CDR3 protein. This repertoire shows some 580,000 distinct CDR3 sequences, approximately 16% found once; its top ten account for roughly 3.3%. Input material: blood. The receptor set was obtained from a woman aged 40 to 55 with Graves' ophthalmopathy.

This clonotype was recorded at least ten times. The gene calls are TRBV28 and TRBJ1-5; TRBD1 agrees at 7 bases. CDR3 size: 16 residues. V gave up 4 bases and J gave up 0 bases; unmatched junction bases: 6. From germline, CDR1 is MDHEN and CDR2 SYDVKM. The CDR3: CASSSTGVYSNQPQHF. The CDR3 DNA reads TGTGCCAGCAGTTCAACAGGGGTCTATAGCAATCAGCCCCAGCATTTT.

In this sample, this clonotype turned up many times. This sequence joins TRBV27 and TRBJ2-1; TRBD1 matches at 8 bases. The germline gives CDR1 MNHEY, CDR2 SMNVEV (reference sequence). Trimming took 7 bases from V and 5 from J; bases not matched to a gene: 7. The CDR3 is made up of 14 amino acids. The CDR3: CASKRAGGHNEQFF. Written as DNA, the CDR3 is TGTGCCAGCAAAAGGGCAGGGGGCCACAATGAGCAGTTCTTC.

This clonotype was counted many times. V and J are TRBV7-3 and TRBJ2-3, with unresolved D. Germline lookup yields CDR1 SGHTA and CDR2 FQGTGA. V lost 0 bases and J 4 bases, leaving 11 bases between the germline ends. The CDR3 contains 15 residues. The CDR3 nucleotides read TGTGCCAGCAGCTTAACGGGGATGGGGTCAGATACGCAGTATTTT. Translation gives CASSLTGMGSDTQYF.

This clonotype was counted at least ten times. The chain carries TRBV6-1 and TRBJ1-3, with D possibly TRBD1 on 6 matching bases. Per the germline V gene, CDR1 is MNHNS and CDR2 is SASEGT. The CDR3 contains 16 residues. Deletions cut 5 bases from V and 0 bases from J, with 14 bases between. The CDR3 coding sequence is TGTGCCAGCAGTCCAAGACAGGTGAACTCTGGAAACACCATATATTTT. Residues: CASSPRQVNSGNTIYF.

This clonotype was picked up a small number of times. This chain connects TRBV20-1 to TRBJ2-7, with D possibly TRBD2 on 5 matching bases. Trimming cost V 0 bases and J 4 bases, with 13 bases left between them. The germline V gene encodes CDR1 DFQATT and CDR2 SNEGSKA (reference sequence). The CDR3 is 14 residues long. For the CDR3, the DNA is TGCAGTGCTAGAGATGGTAGGGAGTTGTACGAGCAGTACTTC. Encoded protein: CSARDGRELYEQYF.

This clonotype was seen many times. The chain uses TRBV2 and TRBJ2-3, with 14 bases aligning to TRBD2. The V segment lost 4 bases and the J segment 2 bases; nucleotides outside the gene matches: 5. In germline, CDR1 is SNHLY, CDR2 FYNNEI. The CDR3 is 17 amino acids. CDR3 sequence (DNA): TGTGCCAGCAGTGCGGGACTAGCGGGGGTAGTCACAGATACGCAGTATTTT. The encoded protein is CASSAGLAGVVTDTQYF.

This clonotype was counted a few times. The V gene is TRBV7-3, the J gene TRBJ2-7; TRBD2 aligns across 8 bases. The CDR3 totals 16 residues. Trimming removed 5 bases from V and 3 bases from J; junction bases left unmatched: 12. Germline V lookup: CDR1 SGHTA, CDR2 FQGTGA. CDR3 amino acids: CASSLQPIAGNYEQYF. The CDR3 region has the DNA TGTGCCAGCAGCCTCCAACCCATAGCGGGGAACTACGAGCAGTACTTC.

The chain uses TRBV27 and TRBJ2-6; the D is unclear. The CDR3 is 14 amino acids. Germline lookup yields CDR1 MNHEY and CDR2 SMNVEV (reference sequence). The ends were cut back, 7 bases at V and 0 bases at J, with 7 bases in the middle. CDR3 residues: CASNLFSGANVLTF. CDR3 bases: TGTGCCAGCAATCTCTTCTCTGGGGCCAACGTCCTGACTTTC.

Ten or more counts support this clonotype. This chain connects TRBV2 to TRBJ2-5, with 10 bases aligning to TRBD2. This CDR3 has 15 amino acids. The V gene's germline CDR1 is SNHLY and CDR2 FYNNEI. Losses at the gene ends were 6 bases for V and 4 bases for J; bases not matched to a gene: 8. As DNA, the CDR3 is TGTGCCAGCAGGGAACTAGCGGGATTCGGAGAGACCCAGTACTTC. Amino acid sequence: CASRELAGFGETQYF.

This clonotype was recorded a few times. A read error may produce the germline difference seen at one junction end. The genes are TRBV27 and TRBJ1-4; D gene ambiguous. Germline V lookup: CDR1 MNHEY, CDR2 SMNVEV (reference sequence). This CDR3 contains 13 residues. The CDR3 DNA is TGTGCCAGCAGATCATGGGCTAATGAAAAACCGTTTTTT. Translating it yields CASRSWANEKPFF.

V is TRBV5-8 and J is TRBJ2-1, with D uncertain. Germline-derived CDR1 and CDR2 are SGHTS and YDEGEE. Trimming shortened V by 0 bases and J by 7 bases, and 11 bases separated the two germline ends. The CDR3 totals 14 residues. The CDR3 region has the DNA TGTGCCAGCAGCTTGGCCGCGACACTAAATGAGCAGTTCTTC. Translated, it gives CASSLAATLNEQFF.

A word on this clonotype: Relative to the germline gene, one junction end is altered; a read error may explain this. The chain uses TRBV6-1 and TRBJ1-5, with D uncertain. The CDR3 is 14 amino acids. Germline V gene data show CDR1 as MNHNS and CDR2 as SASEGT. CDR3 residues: CANSESGNNQPQHF. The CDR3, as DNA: TGTGCCAACAGTGAATCGGGGAACAATCAGCCCCAGCATTTT.

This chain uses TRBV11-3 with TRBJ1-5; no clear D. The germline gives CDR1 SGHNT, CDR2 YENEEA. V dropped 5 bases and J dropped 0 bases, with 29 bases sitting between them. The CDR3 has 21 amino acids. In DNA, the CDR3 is TGTGCCAGCAGCCGACCTATTGGCAGCCACCGGGCACGCAATAGCAATCAGCCCCAGCATTTT. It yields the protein CASSRPIGSHRARNSNQPQHF. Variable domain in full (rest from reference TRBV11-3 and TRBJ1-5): EAGVVQSPRYKIIEKKQPVAFWCNPISGHNTLYWYLQNLGQGPELLIRYENEEAVDDSQLPKDRFSAERLKGVDSTLKIQPAELGDSAVYLCASSRPIGSHRARNSNQPQHFGDGTRLSIL.

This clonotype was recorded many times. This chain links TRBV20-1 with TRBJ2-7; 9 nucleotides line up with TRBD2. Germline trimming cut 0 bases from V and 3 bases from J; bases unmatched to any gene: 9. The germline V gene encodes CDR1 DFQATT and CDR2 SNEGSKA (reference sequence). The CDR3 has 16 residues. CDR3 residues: CSARDFGASGNYEQYF. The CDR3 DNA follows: TGCAGTGCTAGAGATTTTGGGGCTAGCGGGAACTACGAGCAGTACTTC.

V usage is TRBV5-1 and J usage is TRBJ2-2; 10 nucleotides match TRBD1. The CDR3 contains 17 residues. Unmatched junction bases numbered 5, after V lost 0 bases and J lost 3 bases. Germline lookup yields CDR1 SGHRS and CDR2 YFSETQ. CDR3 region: CASSLVPTGGYTGELFF. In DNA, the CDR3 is TGCGCCAGCAGCTTGGTTCCGACAGGGGGCTACACCGGGGAGCTGTTTTTT.

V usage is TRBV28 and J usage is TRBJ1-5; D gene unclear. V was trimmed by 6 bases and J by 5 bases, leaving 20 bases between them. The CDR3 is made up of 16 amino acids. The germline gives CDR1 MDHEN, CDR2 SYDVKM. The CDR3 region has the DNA TGTGCCAGCAGCCGCCGGGGTATTGGGCGGGATCAGCCCCAGCATTTT. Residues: CASSRRGIGRDQPQHF. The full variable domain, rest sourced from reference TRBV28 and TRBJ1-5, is DVKVTQSSRYLVKRTGEKVFLECVQDMDHENMFWYRQDPGLGLRLIYFSYDVKMKEKGDIPEGYSVSREKKERFSLILESASTNQTSMYLCASSRRGIGRDQPQHFGDGTRLSIL.

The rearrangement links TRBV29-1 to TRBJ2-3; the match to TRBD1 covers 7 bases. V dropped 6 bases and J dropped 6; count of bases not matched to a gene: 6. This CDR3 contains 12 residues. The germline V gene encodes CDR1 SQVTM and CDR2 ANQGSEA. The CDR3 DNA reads TGCAGCGTCATAGGGGGCCTCGATACGCAGTATTTT. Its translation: CSVIGGLDTQYF.

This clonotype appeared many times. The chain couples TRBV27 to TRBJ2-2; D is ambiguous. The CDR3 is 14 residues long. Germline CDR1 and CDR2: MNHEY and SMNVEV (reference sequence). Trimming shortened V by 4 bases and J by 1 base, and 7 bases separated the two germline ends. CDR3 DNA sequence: TGTGCCAGCAGTTCCGGATGGAACACCGGGGAGCTGTTTTTT. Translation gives CASSSGWNTGELFF.

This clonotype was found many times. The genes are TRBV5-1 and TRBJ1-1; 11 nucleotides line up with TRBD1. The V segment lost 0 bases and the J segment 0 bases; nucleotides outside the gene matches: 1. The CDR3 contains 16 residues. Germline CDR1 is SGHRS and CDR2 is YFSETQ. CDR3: CASSLGDRGLNTEAFF. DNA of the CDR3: TGCGCCAGCAGCTTGGGGGACAGGGGGTTGAACACTGAAGCTTTCTTT.

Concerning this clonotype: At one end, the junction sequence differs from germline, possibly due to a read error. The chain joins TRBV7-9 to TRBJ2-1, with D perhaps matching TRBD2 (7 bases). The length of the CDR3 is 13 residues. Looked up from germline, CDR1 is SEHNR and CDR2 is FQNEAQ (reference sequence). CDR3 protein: CTSSFGGANEQFF. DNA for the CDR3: TGTACCAGCAGCTTTGGGGGGGCCAATGAGCAGTTCTTC. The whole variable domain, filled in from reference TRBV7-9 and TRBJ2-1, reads DTGVSQNPRHKITKRGQNVTFRCDPISEHNRLYWYRQTLGQGPEFLTYFQNEAQLEKSRLLSDRFSAERPKGSFSTLEIQRTEQGDSAMYLCTSSFGGANEQFFGPGTRLTVL.

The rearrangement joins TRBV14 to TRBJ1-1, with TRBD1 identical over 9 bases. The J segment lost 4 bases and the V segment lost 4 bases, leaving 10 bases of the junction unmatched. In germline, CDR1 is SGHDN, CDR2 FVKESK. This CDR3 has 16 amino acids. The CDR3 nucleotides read TGTGCCAGCAGCCCACTCCCGACAGGGGGGTCCACTGAAGCTTTCTTT. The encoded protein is CASSPLPTGGSTEAFF.